The 27 T cell receptor beta chains below were found in one sample sequenced in a study of cytomegalovirus exposure and HLA in healthy donors. Vbeta (60) and Jbeta (13) primers were used in the PCR. Measured with immunoSEQ multiplex PCR; TCRdb has only the in-frame clones, and not every one. The sample lists more than 90,000 clones, 55% to 75% seen once, with roughly 8.7% in the top ten. Material for sequencing was PBMCs. These receptors all stem from a man younger than 45 in good health and CMV-seropositive.

This rearrangement joins TRBV7-2 to TRBJ2-5; 9 nucleotides match TRBD2. This CDR3 region has 15 residues. Germline CDR1 SGHTA, CDR2 FQGNSA. V shed 2 bases and J 5 bases; nucleotides not matched to a gene: 6. Written as DNA, the CDR3 is TGTGCCAGCAGCTTATCTGCGGGAGGGGATGAGACCCAGTACTTC. Translation gives CASSLSAGGDETQYF.

The V gene is TRBV11-2, the J gene TRBJ1-1, with 8 bases fitting TRBD1. The CDR3 loop spans 12 amino acids. Trimming removed 1 base from V and 14 bases from J; junction bases left unmatched: 6. Germline loops: CDR1 SGHAT, CDR2 FQNNGV. In DNA, the CDR3 is TGTGCCAGCAGCTTAGGGTCAGGGGGCGCATTCTTT. This sequence encodes CASSLGSGGAFF. Variable domain in full (rest from reference TRBV11-2 and TRBJ1-1): EAGVAQSPRYKIIEKRQSVAFWCNPISGHATLYWYQQILGQGPKLLIQFQNNGVVDDSQLPKDRFSAERLKGVDSTLKIQPAKLEDSAVYLCASSLGSGGAFFGQGTRLTVV.

The chain recombines TRBV30 with TRBJ1-3, with 9 bases fitting TRBD1. The CDR3 contains 16 residues. V shed 0 bases and J 7 bases; nucleotides not matched to a gene: 10. Germline V gives CDR1 GTSNPN, CDR2 SVGIG (reference sequence). The DNA of the CDR3 is TGTGCCTGGAGTGTACAGGGGACAGGGTGGAGGAACACCATATATTTT. It is translated as CAWSVQGTGWRNTIYF. The full variable domain, completed using reference TRBV30 and TRBJ1-3, is SQTIHQWPATLVQPVGSPLSLECTVEGTSNPNLYWYRQAAGRGLQLLFYSVGIGQISSEVPQNLSASRPQDRQFILSSKKLLLSDSGFYLCAWSVQGTGWRNTIYFGEGSWLTVV.

This clone has a single count. The rearrangement links TRBV6-5 to TRBJ1-3; no clear D gene. Germline V gene lookup returns CDR1 MNHEY and CDR2 SVGAGI. V lost 0 bases and J lost 0, with 6 bases in between. CDR3 size: 15 residues. In DNA, the CDR3 is TGTGCCAGCAGTTACTCGGCAGGCTCTGGAAACACCATATATTTT. Encoded protein: CASSYSAGSGNTIYF.

V usage is TRBV6-5 and J usage is TRBJ1-2; TRBD1 agrees at 8 bases. This CDR3 is 14 amino acids long. Trimming took 5 bases from V and 6 from J; bases not matched to a gene: 8. The V gene's germline CDR1 is MNHEY and CDR2 SVGAGI. CDR3 coding DNA: TGTGCCAGCAGTGAAGTAGCAGGGGGCCATGGCTACACCTTC. Residues: CASSEVAGGHGYTF.

The J gene is TRBJ2-1, the V gene TRBV13, with 7 bases identical to TRBD2. Germline V gene data show CDR1 as PRHDT and CDR2 as FYEKMQ (reference sequence). This CDR3 contains 14 residues. Trimming at V came to 5 bases and at J to 10 bases, leaving 11 bases not matched to a gene. DNA of the CDR3: TGTGCCAGCAGCCTACTAGCGTCAGGAGAGGAGCAGTTCTTC. The encoded protein is CASSLLASGEEQFF.

This sequence joins TRBV19 and TRBJ2-5; TRBD1 matches 9 bases. The better agreement between TRBJ2-7 and the DNA end casts doubt on the J call. The V gene's germline CDR1 is LNHDA and CDR2 SQIVND (reference sequence). CDR3 length: 15 residues. The CDR3 sequence is CASSTSGTGSYEQYF. CDR3 coding DNA: TGTGCCAGTAGTACCTCCGGGACAGGGTCCTACGAGCAGTACTTC.

The chain links TRBV28 to TRBJ2-3, with 10 bases matching TRBD1. The CDR3 covers 16 residues. Trimming took 5 bases from V and 6 from J; bases not matched to a gene: 11. Germline V gene data show CDR1 as MDHEN and CDR2 as SYDVKM. CDR3 sequence: CASSPSGDRGRDTQYF. The CDR3 DNA reads as TGTGCCAGCAGTCCCAGTGGAGACAGGGGGCGGGATACGCAGTATTTT.

This clone has only a few counts. The chain uses TRBV28 and TRBJ2-1, with TRBD2 matching over 7 bases. Germline V CDR1 and CDR2: MDHEN, SYDVKM. Losses at the gene ends were 5 bases for V and 6 bases for J; bases not matched to a gene: 10. This CDR3 contains 15 residues. CDR3 residues: CASSPAGRGLNEQFF. DNA of the CDR3: TGTGCCAGCAGTCCAGCGGGAAGGGGTCTCAATGAGCAGTTCTTC.

V and J are TRBV29-1 and TRBJ2-3, with 9 bases identical to TRBD1. The CDR3 loop spans 15 amino acids. The V and J ends lost 3 bases and 6 bases, in that order; junction bases with no gene match: 10. CDR1 is SQVTM, CDR2 ANQGSEA, per germline. This CDR3 reads CSVDRGGQGADTQYF. The CDR3 nucleotides read TGCAGCGTTGATAGGGGGGGACAGGGAGCGGATACGCAGTATTTT.

This chain's CDR3 is CASSDSGQVDYGYTF. CDR3 in DNA: TGTGCCAGCAGTGACTCCGGACAGGTTGACTATGGCTACACCTTC. The chain carries TRBV27 and TRBJ1-2; 7 bases fit TRBD1. The V and J ends lost 5 bases and 3 bases, in that order; junction bases with no gene match: 9. Germline CDR1 is MNHEY and CDR2 is SMNVEV (reference sequence). The CDR3 consists of 15 residues.

This chain joins TRBV6-5 and TRBJ1-2; 9 nucleotides line up with TRBD1. Trimming took 2 bases from V and 2 from J; bases not matched to a gene: 0. Germline CDR1 and CDR2: MNHEY and SVGAGI. There are 14 residues in the CDR3. CDR3 amino acids: CASSYGTGNYGYTF. DNA of the CDR3: TGTGCCAGCAGTTACGGGACAGGGAACTATGGCTACACCTTC.

The chain joins TRBV18 to TRBJ2-7, with D unclear. The germline V and J ends were trimmed by 2 bases and 3 bases, with 5 bases remaining between them. This CDR3 is 12 amino acids long. Germline V gene sequence: CDR1 KGHSH, CDR2 LQKENI. The CDR3 region is CASSPAGYEQYV. Here the CDR3 DNA reads TGTGCCAGCTCACCAGCAGGCTACGAGCAGTACGTC.

This rearrangement joins TRBV7-9 to TRBJ2-5; D ambiguous. The CDR3 has 13 amino acids. Trimming left V 0 bases short and J 5 bases short, with 7 bases between. In germline, CDR1 is SEHNR, CDR2 FQNEAQ (reference sequence). CDR3 nucleotide sequence: TGTGCCAGCAGCTTAGCCGGAGCGGAGACCCAGTACTTC. Protein product: CASSLAGAETQYF.

This chain connects TRBV9 to TRBJ2-7, with 7 nucleotides matching TRBD1. The germline V gene encodes CDR1 SGDLS and CDR2 YYNGEE. The CDR3 contains 13 residues. V was pared by 3 bases and J by 3 bases, with 3 bases of the junction left unmatched. For the CDR3, the DNA is TGTGCCAGCAGCGCCGGGACAGACTACGAGCAGTACTTC. It codes for CASSAGTDYEQYF.

In this sample, this clone turned up a few times. Other DNA sequences from this sample encode an identical CDR3 as well. The chain is built from TRBV5-4 and TRBJ1-1; 8 bases are a match to TRBD1. The CDR3 covers 15 residues. CDR1 and CDR2 (germline): SGHNT, YYREEE (reference sequence). J lost 5 bases, V lost 0 bases, and 6 bases had no gene match. CDR3 DNA: TGTGCCAGCAGCTTGGTAGGACAGGGAGGGACTGAAGCTTTCTTT. Amino acids: CASSLVGQGGTEAFF.

The V gene is TRBV15, the J gene TRBJ1-2; 8 nucleotides match TRBD1. Unmatched junction bases numbered 15, after V lost 4 bases and J lost 8 bases. Germline V gene sequence: CDR1 LNHNV, CDR2 YYDKDF (reference sequence). The CDR3 runs to 16 residues. CDR3 nucleotide sequence: TGTGCCACCAGCAACCGTCTGGATCGGGACAGGAGGGGCTACACCTTC. Amino acids: CATSNRLDRDRRGYTF.

The table lists this clone with a count of one. V is TRBV28 and J is TRBJ1-4, with 7 bases that match TRBD1. The V segment lost 4 bases and the J segment 3 bases; nucleotides outside the gene matches: 5. This CDR3 comprises 15 residues. The germline CDR1 and CDR2 sequences are MDHEN and SYDVKM. The CDR3 coding sequence is TGTGCCAGCAGTTCCCAAGGGGGCGCTAATGAAAAACTGTTTTTT. Its translation is CASSSQGGANEKLFF.

In this sample, this clone turned up once. CDR3 residues: CASSLGGGKYGYTF. The CDR3 DNA sequence: TGTGCCAGCAGCTTAGGGGGGGGGAAATATGGCTACACCTTC. The rearrangement uses TRBV7-6 and TRBJ1-2; TRBD1 is a possible D gene (5 bases). With 1 base removed from V and 5 bases from J, the gap between germline ends came to 11 bases. Germline assignment: CDR1 SGHVS and CDR2 FNYEAQ. This CDR3 contains 14 residues.

The gene calls are TRBV9 and TRBJ2-2; D ambiguous. The CDR3 contains 17 residues. CDR1 and CDR2 (germline): SGDLS, YYNGEE. V lost 0 bases to trimming and J lost 0 bases, with 12 bases between them. The chain's CDR3 is CASSVVSSAANTGELFF. CDR3 nucleotides: TGTGCCAGCAGCGTAGTATCCAGCGCAGCGAACACCGGGGAGCTGTTTTTT.

The V call is TRBV2, the J call TRBJ2-3, with a possible D match to TRBD1 (6 bases). The germline V gene has CDR1 SNHLY and CDR2 FYNNEI. The CDR3 length is 15 residues. Trimming took 8 bases from V and 7 from J, leaving 22 bases between them. The CDR3 loop is CASSYRVLLGNTQYF. In DNA form, the CDR3 reads TGTGCCAGCTCTTACAGGGTCCTCCTGGGGAATACGCAGTATTTT.

The chain has TRBV4-2 and TRBJ2-1, with 10 bases matching TRBD2. The CDR3 consists of 13 residues. The V gene's germline CDR1 is LGHNA and CDR2 YNFKEQ. The J segment lost 10 bases and the V segment lost 0 bases, leaving 0 bases of the junction unmatched. In nucleotides, the CDR3 is TGTGCCAGCAGCCAAGAACTAGCGGGGGAGCAGTTCTTC. It translates to CASSQELAGEQFF.

The chain carries TRBV28 and TRBJ2-5; 7 positions match TRBD2. V gave up 3 bases and J gave up 4 bases; unmatched junction bases: 14. The V gene's germline CDR1 is MDHEN and CDR2 SYDVKM. The CDR3 has 17 amino acids. CDR3 amino acids: CASSFSVREGTPETQYF. For the CDR3, the DNA is TGTGCCAGCAGTTTTTCGGTTAGGGAGGGGACGCCAGAGACCCAGTACTTC.

CDR3 DNA: TGTGCCAGCAGCCAGGCGCAGGGACTGTGGGAGCAGTACGTC. Its translation: CASSQAQGLWEQYV. This sequence joins TRBV11-2 and TRBJ2-7; a weak D match, TRBD2 (6 bases). CDR3 length: 14 amino acids. Trimming shortened V by 5 bases and J by 7 bases, and 18 bases separated the two germline ends. Germline assignment: CDR1 SGHAT and CDR2 FQNNGV.

The table lists this clone with a few counts. V is TRBV9 and J is TRBJ1-4; D may be TRBD1 (6 bases). The ends were cut back, 3 bases at V and 7 bases at J, with 16 bases in the middle. The CDR3 is 15 amino acids. CDR1 and CDR2 (germline): SGDLS, YYNGEE. The chain's CDR3 is CASSASTGKPEKLFF. DNA for the CDR3: TGTGCCAGCAGCGCCTCCACAGGGAAACCTGAAAAACTGTTTTTT.

The chain recombines TRBV9 with TRBJ1-3; D is uncertain. The V gene lost 0 bases and the J gene lost 0 bases, with 7 bases spanning the gap. In germline, CDR1 is SGDLS, CDR2 YYNGEE. The CDR3 is 15 residues long. CDR3 sequence: CASSVDSYSGNTIYF. The CDR3 DNA reads TGTGCCAGCAGCGTAGACAGTTACTCTGGAAACACCATATATTTT.

The chain is built from TRBV10-3 and TRBJ1-2; D perhaps matches TRBD1 (5 bases). The V gene's germline CDR1 is ENHRY and CDR2 SYGVKD. The V and J ends lost 6 bases and 10 bases respectively, with 12 bases between them. The CDR3 is 11 residues long. This CDR3 is CAIRSQGDYTF. For the CDR3, the DNA is TGTGCCATCAGATCCCAGGGTGACTACACCTTC.